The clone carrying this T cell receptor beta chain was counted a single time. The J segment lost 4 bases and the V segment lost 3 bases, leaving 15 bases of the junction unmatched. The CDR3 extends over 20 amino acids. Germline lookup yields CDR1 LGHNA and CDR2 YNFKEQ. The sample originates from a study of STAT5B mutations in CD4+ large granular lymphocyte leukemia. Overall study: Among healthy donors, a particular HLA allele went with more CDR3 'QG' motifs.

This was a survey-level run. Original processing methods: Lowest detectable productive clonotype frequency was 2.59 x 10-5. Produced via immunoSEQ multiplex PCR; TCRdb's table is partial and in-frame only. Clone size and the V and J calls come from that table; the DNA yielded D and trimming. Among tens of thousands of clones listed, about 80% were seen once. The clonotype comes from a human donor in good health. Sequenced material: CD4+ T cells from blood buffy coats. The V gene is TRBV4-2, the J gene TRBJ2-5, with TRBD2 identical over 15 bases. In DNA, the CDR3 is TGTGCCAGCAGCCACCCCGGACTAGCGGGAGGGCCTCGGTTACGAGAGACCCAGTACTTC. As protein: CASSHPGLAGGPRLRETQYF.